The present entry profiles one T cell receptor (beta chain) with its context. Antigen: not known. From germline, CDR1 is SGHTA and CDR2 FQGTGA. With 0 bases removed from V and 7 bases from J, the gap between germline ends came to 12 bases. This CDR3 region has 15 residues. In the PCR, 60 Vbeta and 13 Jbeta primers were used. Generated by immunoSEQ multiplex PCR, the TCRdb table keeps only in-frame clones and is missing some. This sample has more than 95,000 clones, with roughly 80% found just once. The data stem from a study of cytomegalovirus exposure and HLA in healthy donors. At the level of the study: Counted in an early data release were some 81 million unique TCRs from HLA-typed donors. General study findings and limits: A later analysis found TCR association rates differed by HLA locus, highest for DRB1 and lowest for HLA-C. Among immune exposure information, only CMV serostatus was available.

What was sequenced was PBMCs. The chain is built from TRBV7-3 and TRBJ2-2, with no clear D. The TCR sequence derives from a man in his forties or fifties in good health and CMV-seropositive. In DNA form, the CDR3 reads TGTGCCAGCAGCTTAACGGGCACGATGGACGGGGAGCTGTTTTTT. This codes for CASSLTGTMDGELFF.